This T cell receptor (beta chain) was found in a study of identical twins. Comment on this clonotype: No antigen is known for it.

Study conclusions and caveats: Compared with models, monozygotic twins showed more out-of-frame TCR alpha sharing. Cord blood's abundant beta clonotypes had fewer insertions, unlike memory repertoires. Twins showed weaker excess sharing in their beta out-of-frame sequences. Out-of-frame alpha sequences shared by twins were enriched for low generation probability.

TCRdb reanalysed the 5' RACE reads using MiXCR and keeps one entry per CDR3 protein. The data contain approximately 240,000 distinct CDR3 sequences, around an eighth of them singletons. Germline trimming cut 0 bases from V and 4 bases from J; bases unmatched to any gene: 6. Germline V gives CDR1 ENHRY, CDR2 SYGVKD. The CDR3 runs to 15 residues. The sequence was collected from a woman younger than 35 in good health. J is TRBJ2-7 and V is TRBV10-3; 7 bases agree with TRBD2. The sequencing sample was made of memory (CD45RO+) T cells sorted from blood. The CDR3 sequence: CAISESIRAGYEQYF. The CDR3 nucleotides are TGTGCCATCAGTGAGTCTATCCGAGCGGGGTACGAGCAGTACTTC.